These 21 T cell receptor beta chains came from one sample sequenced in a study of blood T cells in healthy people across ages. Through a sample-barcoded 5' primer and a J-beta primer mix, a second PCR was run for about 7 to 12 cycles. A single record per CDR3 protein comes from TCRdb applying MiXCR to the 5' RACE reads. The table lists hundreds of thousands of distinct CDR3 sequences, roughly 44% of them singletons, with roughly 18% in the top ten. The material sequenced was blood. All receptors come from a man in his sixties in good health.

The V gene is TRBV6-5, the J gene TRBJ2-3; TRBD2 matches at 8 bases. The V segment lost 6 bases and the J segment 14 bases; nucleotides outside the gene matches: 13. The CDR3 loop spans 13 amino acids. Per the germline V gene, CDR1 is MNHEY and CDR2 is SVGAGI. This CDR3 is CASRPGISGARYF. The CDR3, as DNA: TGTGCCAGCAGGCCCGGAATTAGCGGGGCCCGGTATTTT.

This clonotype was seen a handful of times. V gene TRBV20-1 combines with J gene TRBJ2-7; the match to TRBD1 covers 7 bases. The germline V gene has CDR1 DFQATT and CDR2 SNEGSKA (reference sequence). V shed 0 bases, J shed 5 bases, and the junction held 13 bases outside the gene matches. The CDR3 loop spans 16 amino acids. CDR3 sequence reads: CSARDLGTAVKDEQYF. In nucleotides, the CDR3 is TGCAGTGCTAGAGATCTCGGGACAGCCGTGAAGGACGAGCAGTACTTC.

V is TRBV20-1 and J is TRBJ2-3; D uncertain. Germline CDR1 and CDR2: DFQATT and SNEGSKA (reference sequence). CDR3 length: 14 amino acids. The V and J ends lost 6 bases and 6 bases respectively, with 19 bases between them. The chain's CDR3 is CSARGWVEKDTQYF. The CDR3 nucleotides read TGCAGTGCGCGTGGGTGGGTAGAGAAGGATACGCAGTATTTT.

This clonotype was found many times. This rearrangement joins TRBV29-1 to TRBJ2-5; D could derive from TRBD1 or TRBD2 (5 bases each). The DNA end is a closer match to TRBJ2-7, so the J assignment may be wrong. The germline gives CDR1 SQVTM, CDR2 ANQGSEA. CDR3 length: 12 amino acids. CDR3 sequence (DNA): TGCAGCGTTGGGCAGGGAGTTGACGAGCAGTACTTC. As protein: CSVGQGVDEQYF.

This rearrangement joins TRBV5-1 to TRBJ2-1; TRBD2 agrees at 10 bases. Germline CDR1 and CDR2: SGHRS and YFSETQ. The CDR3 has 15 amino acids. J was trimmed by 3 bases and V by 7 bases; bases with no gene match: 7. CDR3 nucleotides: TGCGCCAGCGCCTCAACTAGCGGGAACTACAATGAGCAGTTCTTC. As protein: CASASTSGNYNEQFF.

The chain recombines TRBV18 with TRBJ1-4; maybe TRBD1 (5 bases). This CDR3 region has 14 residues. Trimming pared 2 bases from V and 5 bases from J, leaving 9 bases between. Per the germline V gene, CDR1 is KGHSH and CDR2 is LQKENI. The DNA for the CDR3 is TGTGCCAGCTCACCAGAGGGACTCAATGAAAAACTGTTTTTT. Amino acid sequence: CASSPEGLNEKLFF.

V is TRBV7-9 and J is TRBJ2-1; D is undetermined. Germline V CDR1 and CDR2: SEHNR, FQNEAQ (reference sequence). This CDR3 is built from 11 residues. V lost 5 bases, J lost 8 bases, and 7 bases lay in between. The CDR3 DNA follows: TGTGCCAGCAGCGTGGTGCATGAGCAGTTCTTC. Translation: CASSVVHEQFF.

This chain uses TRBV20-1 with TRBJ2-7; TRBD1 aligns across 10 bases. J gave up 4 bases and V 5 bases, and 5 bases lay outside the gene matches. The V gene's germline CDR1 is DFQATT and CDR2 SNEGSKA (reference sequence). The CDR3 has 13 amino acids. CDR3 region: CSASDRGWYEQYF. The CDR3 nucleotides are TGCAGTGCTTCGGACAGGGGGTGGTACGAGCAGTACTTC.

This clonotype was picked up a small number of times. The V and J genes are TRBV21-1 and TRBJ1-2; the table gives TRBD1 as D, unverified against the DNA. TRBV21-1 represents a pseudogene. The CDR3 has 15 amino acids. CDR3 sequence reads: CASSRDTDPDYGYTF. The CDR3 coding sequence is TGTGCCAGCAGCAGAGACACAGATCCCGACTATGGCTACACCTTC.

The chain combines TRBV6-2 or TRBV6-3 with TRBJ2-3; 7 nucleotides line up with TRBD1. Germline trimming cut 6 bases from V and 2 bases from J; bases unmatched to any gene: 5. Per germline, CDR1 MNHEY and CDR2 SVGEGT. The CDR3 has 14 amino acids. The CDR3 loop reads CASRPGTVTDTQYF. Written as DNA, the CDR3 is TGTGCCAGCAGGCCCGGGACAGTCACAGATACGCAGTATTTT.

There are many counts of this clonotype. The chain's CDR3 is CSALPGHNLPYEQYF. CDR3 DNA sequence: TGCAGTGCTTTACCGGGACATAATTTACCTTACGAGCAGTACTTC. The chain recombines TRBV20-1 with TRBJ2-7, with D perhaps TRBD1 (6 bases). CDR3 length equals 15 residues. V was trimmed by 5 bases and J by 4 bases, leaving 21 bases between them. Germline V gene lookup returns CDR1 DFQATT and CDR2 SNEGSKA (reference sequence).

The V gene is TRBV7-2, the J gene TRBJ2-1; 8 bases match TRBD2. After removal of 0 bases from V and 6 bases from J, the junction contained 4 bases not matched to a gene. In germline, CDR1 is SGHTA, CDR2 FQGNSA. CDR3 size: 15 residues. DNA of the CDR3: TGTGCCAGCAGCTTAGCATCCGGGACTAGCAATGAGCAGTTCTTC. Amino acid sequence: CASSLASGTSNEQFF.

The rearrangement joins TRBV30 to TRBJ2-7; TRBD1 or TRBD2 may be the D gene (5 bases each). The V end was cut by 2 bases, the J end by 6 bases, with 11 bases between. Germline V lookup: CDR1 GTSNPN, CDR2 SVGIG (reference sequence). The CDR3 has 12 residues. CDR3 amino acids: CAWSQGPSEQYF. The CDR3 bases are TGTGCCTGGAGTCAGGGACCCTCCGAGCAGTACTTC.

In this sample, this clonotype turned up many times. In DNA, the CDR3 is TGTGCCAGCAGCTTAACGACAGGGGCAGGTCAGCCCCAGCATTTT. Translating it yields CASSLTTGAGQPQHF. V usage is TRBV7-2 and J usage is TRBJ1-5; 8 nucleotides line up with TRBD1. Unmatched junction bases numbered 6, after V lost 2 bases and J lost 6 bases. Per the germline V gene, CDR1 is SGHTA and CDR2 is FQGNSA. This CDR3 has 15 amino acids.

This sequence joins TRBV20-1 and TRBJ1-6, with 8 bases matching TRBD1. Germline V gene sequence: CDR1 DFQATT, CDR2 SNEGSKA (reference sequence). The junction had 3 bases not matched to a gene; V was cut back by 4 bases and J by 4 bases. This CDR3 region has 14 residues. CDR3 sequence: CSAKDRAYNSPLHF. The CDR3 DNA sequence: TGCAGTGCTAAGGACAGGGCTTATAATTCACCCCTCCACTTT.

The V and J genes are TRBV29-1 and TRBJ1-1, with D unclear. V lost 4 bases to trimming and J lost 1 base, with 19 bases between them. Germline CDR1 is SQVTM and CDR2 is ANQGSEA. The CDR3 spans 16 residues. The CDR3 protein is CSVARAPGAANTEAFF. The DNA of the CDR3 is TGCAGCGTTGCCCGAGCCCCTGGTGCGGCGAACACTGAAGCTTTCTTT.

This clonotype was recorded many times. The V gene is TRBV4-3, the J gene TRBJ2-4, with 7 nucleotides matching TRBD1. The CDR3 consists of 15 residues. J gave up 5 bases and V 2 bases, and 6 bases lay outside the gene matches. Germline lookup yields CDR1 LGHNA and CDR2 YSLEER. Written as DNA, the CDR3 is TGCGCCAGCAGCCAACGCAGGGGGTACGAAAACATTCAGTACTTC. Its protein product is CASSQRRGYENIQYF.

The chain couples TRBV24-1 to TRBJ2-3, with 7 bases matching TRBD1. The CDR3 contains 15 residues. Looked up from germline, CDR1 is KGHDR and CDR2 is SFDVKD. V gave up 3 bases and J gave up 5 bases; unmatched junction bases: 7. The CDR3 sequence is CATSDVRQGEDTQYF. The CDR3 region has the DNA TGTGCCACCAGTGATGTAAGACAGGGAGAAGATACGCAGTATTTT.

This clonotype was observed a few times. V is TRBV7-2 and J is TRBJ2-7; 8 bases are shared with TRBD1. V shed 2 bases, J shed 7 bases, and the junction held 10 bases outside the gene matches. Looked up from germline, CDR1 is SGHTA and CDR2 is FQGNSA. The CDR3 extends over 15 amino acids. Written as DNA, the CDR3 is TGTGCCAGCAGCTTACCTGGACAGGGAAGGCGTGAGCAGTACTTC. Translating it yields CASSLPGQGRREQYF.

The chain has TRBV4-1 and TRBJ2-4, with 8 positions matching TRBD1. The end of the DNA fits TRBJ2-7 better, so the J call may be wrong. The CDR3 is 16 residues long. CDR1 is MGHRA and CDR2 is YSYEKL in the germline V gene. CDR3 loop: CASSQDGAGGVYEQYF. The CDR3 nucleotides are TGCGCCAGCAGCCAAGATGGGGCAGGGGGCGTTTACGAGCAGTACTTC.

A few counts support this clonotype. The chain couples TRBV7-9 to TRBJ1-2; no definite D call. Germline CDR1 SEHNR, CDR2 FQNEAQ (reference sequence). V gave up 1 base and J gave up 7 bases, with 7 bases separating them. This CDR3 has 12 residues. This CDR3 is CASSLEVSGYTF. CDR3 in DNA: TGTGCCAGCAGCTTAGAAGTCTCTGGCTACACCTTC.